The T cell receptor (beta chain) under discussion was sequenced for a study of OX40 agonist ivuxolimab in advanced cancers. Study findings and constraints: Low normalized T-cell clonal expansion also characterized some of the nonresponders.

This clone was detected only a few times. The antigen remains unidentified. Some clones are missing from TCRdb's copy, which holds only in-frame ones; the method was immunoSEQ multiplex PCR. This table holds 65,000 to 80,000 clones, around 81% found once. The sample here was CD4+ or CD8+ T cells sorted from blood, taken in a trial of the OX40 agonist ivuxolimab. The source of this sequence is an adult with an advanced solid tumor such as melanoma, head and neck, liver or kidney cancer.

Here the CDR3 reads CASSPTGGSYNEQFF. DNA for the CDR3: TGCGCCAGCAGCCCTACAGGGGGCTCCTACAATGAGCAGTTCTTC. The chain combines TRBV5-1 with TRBJ2-1, with 8 bases identical to TRBD1. V gave up 4 bases and J gave up 0 bases; unmatched junction bases: 3. The germline V gene encodes CDR1 SGHRS and CDR2 YFSETQ. The CDR3 contains 15 residues.